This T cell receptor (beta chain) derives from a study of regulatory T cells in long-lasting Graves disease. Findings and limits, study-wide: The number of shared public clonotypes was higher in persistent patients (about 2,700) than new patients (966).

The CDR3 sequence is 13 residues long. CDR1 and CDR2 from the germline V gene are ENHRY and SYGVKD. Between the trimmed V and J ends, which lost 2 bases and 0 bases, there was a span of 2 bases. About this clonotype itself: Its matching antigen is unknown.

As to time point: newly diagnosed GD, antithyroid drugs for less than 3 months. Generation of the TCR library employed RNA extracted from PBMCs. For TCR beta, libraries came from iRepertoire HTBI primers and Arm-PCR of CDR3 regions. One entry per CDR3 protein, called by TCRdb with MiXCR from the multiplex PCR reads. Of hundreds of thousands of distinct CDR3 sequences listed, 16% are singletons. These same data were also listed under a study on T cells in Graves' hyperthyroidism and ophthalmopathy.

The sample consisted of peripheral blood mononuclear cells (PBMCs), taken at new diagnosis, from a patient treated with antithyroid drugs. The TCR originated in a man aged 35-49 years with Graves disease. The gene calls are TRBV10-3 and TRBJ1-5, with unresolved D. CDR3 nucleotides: TGTGCCATCAGTGAGAGTAGCAATCAGCCCCAGCATTTT. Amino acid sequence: CAISESSNQPQHF.